This section outlines one TCR beta chain sequence together with its context. Antigen: not known. The PCR employed 60 Vbeta primers together with 13 Jbeta primers. Here immunoSEQ multiplex PCR was the method, and the copy in TCRdb shows in-frame clones only, minus some. The table lists around 160,000 clones, 70% to 80% of them singletons. The data belong to a study of cytomegalovirus exposure and HLA in healthy donors. General study results and limits: Presence/absence analyses assumed roughly uniform sequencing depth across donors. In a later analysis, V- and J-gene trimming of beta chains associated with a DCLRE1C missense variant, replicated independently. The likely explanation for a cluster of highly shared sequence variants was sequencing artifact.

Germline-derived CDR1 and CDR2 are SGHAT and FQNNGV. The germline V and J ends were trimmed by 3 bases and 4 bases, with 12 bases remaining between them. The CDR3 covers 14 residues. This clonotype was obtained from a woman in her forties in good health and CMV-seronegative. The chain has TRBV11-2 and TRBJ1-1, with D possibly being TRBD1 (5 bases). Material: PBMCs. CDR3 sequence (DNA): TGTGCCAGCAGCTTTCAGGGAGGGAGCACTGAAGCTTTCTTT. This translates into CASSFQGGSTEAFF.